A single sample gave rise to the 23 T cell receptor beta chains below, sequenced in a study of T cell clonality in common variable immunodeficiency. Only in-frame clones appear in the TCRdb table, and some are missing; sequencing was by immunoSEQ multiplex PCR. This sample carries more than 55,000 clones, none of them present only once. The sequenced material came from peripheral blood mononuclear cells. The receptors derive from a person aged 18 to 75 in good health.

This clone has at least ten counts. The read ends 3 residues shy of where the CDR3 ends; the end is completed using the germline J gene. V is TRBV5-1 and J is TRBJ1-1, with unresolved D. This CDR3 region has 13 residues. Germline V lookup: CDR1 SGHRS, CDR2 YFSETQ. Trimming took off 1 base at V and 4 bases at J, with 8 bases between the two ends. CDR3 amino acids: CASSLTEGTEAFF. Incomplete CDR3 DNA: TGCGCCAGCAGCTTGACCGAGGGCACTGAA.

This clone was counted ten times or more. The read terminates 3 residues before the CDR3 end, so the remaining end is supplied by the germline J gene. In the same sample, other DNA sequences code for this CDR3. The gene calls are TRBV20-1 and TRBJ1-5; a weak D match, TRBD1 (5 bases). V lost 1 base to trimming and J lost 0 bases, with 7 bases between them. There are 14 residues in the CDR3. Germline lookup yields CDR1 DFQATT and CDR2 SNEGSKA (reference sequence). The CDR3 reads CSARVGGSNQPQHF. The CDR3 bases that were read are TGCAGTGCTAGAGTGGGGGGTAGCAATCAGCCC.

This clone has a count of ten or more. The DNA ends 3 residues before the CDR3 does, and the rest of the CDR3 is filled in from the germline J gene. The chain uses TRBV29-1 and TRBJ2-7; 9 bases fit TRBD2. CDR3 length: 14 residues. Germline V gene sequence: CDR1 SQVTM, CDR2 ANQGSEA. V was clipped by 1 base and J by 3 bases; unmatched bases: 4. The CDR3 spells CSVEGLAGNYEQYF. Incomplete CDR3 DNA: TGCAGCGTTGAAGGTCTAGCGGGGAACTACGAG.

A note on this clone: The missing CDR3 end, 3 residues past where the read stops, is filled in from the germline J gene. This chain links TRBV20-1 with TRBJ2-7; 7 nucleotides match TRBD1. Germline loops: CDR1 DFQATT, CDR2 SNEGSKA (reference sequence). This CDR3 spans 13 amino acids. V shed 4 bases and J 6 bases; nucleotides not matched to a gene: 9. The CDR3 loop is CSATRQGESEQYF. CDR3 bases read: TGCAGTGCTACGAGACAGGGAGAAAGCGAG.

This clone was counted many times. The CDR3 DNA, read in part, is TGTGCCAGCAGCCGTTATAAAAGCACAGATACG. Its protein is CASSRYKSTDT. The entire CDR3 reads CASSRYKSTDTQYF. This chain uses TRBV7-3 with TRBJ2-3; D not certain. The read ends 3 residues early relative to the CDR3; the germline J gene fills the gap. Trimming removed 5 bases from V and 0 bases from J, with 9 bases in between. This CDR3 is 14 amino acids long. Germline assignment: CDR1 SGHTA and CDR2 FQGTGA.

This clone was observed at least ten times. The CDR3 reads CASSPGLYTDTQYF. The part of the CDR3 DNA that was read is TGCGCCAGCAGCCCGGGACTTTACACAGATACG. The rearrangement links TRBV5-1 to TRBJ2-3; D perhaps matches TRBD2 (6 bases). Sequencing ends 3 residues short of the CDR3 end; the germline J gene provides the rest. CDR1 and CDR2 (germline): SGHRS, YFSETQ. This CDR3 contains 14 residues. With 4 bases removed from V and 2 bases from J, the gap between germline ends came to 11 bases.

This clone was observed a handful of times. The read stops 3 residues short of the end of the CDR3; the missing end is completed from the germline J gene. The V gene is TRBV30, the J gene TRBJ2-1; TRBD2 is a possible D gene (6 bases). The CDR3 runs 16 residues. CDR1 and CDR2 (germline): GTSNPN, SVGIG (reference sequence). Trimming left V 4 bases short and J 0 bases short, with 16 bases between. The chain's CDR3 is CAWTVEAGSSYNEQFF. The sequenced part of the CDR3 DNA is TGTGCCTGGACCGTAGAGGCGGGAAGCTCCTACAATGAG.

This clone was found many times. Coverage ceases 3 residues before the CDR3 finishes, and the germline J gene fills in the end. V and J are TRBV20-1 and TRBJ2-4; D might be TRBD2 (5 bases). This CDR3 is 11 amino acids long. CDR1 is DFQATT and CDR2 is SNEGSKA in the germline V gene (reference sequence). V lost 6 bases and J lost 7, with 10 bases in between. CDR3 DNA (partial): TGCAGTGCAAGCCGGGGTAACATT. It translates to CSASRGNI. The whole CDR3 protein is CSASRGNIQYF.

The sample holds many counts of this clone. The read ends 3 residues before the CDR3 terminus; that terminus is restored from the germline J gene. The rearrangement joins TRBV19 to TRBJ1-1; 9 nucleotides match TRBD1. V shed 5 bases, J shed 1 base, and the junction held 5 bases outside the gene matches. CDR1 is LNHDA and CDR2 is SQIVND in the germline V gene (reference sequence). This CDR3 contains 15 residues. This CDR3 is CASSPRDRANTEAFF. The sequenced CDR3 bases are TGTGCCAGTAGTCCACGGGACAGGGCGAACACTGAA.

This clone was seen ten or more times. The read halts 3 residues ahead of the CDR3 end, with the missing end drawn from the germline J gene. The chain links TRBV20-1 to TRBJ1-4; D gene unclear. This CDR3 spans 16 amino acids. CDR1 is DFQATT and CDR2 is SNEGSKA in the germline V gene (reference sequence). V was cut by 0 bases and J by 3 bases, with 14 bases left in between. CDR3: CSAREGVAGSNEKLFF. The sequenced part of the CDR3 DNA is TGCAGTGCTAGAGAGGGCGTTGCGGGTTCTAATGAAAAA.

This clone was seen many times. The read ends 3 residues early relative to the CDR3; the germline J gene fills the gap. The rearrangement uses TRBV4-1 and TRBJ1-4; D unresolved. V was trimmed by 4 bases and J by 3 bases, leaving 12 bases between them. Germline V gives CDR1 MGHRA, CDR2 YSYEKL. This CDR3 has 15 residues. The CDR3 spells CASSPATGANEKLFF. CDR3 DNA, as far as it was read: TGCGCCAGCAGCCCCGCAACCGGGGCTAATGAAAAA.

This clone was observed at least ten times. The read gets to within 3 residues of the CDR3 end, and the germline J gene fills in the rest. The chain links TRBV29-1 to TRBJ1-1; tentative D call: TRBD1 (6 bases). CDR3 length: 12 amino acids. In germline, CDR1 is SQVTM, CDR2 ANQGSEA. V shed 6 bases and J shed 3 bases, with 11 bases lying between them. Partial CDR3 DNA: TGCAGCGTGGGTAACAGGGACACTGAA. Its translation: CSVGNRDTE. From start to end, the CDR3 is CSVGNRDTEAFF.

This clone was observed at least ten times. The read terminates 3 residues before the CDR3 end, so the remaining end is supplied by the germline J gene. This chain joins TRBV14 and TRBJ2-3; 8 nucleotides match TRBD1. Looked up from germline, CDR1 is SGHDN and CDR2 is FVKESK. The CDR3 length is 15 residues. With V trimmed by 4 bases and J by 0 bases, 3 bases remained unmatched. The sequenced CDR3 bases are TGTGCCAGCAGCCCGACAGGGGCAAGCACAGATACG. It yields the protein CASSPTGASTDT. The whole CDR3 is CASSPTGASTDTQYF.

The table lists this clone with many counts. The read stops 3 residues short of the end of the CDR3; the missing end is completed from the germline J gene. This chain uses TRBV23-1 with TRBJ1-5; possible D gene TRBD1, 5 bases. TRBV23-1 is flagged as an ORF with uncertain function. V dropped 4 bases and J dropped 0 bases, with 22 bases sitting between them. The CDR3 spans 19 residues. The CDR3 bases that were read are TGCGCCAGCAGTCCTCCGAATTCGTGTGCCGGGGGTAGCAATCAGCCC. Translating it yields CASSPPNSCAGGSNQP. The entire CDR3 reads CASSPPNSCAGGSNQPQHF.

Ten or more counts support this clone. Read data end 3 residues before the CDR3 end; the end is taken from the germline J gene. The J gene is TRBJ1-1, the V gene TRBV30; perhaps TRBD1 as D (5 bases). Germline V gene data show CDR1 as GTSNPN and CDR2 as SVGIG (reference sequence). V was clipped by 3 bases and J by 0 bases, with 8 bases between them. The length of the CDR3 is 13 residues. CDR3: CAWRRGLNTEAFF. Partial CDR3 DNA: TGTGCCTGGAGGCGGGGGTTGAACACTGAA.

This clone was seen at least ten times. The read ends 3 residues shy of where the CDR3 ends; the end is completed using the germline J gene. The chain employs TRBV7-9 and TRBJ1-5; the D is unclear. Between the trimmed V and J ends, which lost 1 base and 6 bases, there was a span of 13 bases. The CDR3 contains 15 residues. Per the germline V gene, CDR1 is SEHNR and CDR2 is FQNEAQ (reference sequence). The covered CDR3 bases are TGTGCCAGCAGCTTAGAAGGTGGCTGGGCTCAGCCC. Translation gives CASSLEGGWAQP. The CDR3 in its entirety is CASSLEGGWAQPQHF.

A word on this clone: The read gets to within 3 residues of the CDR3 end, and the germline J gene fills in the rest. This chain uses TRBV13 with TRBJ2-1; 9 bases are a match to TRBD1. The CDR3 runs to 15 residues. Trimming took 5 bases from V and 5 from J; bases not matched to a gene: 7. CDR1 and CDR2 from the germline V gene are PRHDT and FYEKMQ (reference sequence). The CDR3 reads CASSAPGQGDNEQFF. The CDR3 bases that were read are TGTGCCAGCAGCGCGCCGGGACAGGGAGACAATGAG. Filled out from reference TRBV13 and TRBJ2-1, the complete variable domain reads AAGVIQSPRHLIKEKRETATLKCYPIPRHDTVYWYQQGPGQDPQFLISFYEKMQSDKGSIPDRFSAQQFSDYHSELNMSSLELGDSALYFCASSAPGQGDNEQFFGPGTRLTVL.

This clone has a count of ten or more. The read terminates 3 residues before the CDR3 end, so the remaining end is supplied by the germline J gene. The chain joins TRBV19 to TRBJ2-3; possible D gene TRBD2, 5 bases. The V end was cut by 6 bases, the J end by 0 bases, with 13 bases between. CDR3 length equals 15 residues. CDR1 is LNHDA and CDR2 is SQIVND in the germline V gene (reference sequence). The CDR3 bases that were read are TGTGCCAGTAGCCTCGGACTCACTAGCACAGATACG. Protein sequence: CASSLGLTSTDT. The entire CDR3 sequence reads CASSLGLTSTDTQYF.

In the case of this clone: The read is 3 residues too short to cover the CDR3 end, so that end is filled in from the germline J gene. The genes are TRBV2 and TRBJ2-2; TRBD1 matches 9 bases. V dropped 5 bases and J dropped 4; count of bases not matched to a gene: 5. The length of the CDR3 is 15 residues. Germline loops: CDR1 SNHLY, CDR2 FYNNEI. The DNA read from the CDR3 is TGTGCCAGCAGTCCGGGACAGGGCTCCACCGGGGAG. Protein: CASSPGQGSTGE. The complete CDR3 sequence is CASSPGQGSTGELFF.

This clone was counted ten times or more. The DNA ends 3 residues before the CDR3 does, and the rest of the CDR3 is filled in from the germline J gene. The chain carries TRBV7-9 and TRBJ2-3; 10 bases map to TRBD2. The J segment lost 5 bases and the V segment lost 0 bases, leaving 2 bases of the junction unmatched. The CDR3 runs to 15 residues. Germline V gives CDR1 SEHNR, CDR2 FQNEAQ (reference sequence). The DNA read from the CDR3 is TGTGCCAGCAGCTTAGCGTCTAGCGGGAGAGATACG. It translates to CASSLASSGRDT. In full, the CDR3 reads CASSLASSGRDTQYF.

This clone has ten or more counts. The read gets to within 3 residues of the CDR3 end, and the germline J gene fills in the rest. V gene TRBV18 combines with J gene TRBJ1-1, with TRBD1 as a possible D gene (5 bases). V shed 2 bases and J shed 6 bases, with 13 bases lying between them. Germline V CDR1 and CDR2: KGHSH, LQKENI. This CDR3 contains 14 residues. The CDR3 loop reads CASSPTREVAEAFF. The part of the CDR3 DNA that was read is TGTGCCAGCTCACCAACCAGGGAAGTTGCTGAA.

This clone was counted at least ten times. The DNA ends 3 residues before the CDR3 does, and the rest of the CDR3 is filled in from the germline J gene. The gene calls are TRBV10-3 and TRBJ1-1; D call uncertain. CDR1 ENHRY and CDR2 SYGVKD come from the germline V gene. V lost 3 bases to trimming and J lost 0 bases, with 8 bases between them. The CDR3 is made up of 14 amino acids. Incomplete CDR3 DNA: TGTGCCATCAGTGATGGCAATATGAACACTGAA. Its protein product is CAISDGNMNTE. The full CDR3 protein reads CAISDGNMNTEAFF.

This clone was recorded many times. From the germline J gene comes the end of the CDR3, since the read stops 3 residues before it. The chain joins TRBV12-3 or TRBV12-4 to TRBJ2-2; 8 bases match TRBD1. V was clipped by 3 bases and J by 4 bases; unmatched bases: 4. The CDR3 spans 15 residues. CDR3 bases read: TGTGCCAGCAGTTTTTGGACAGGGCCCACCGGGGAG. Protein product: CASSFWTGPTGE. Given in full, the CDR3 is CASSFWTGPTGELFF.